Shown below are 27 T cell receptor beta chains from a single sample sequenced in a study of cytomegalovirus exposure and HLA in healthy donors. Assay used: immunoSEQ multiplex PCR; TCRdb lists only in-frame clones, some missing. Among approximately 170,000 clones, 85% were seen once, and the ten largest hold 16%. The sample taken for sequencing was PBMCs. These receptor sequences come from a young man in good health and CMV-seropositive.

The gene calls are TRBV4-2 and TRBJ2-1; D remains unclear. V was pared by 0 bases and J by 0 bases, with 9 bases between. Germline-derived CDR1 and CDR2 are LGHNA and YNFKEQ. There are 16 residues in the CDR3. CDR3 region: CASSQDWPSSYNEQFF. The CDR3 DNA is TGTGCCAGCAGCCAAGATTGGCCAAGCTCCTACAATGAGCAGTTCTTC.

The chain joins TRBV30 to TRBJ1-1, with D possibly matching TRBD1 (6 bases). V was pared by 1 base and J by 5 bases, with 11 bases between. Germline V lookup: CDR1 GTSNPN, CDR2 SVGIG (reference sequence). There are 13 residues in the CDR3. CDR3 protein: CAWSADSQTEAFF. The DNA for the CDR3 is TGTGCCTGGAGTGCGGACAGTCAAACTGAAGCTTTCTTT.

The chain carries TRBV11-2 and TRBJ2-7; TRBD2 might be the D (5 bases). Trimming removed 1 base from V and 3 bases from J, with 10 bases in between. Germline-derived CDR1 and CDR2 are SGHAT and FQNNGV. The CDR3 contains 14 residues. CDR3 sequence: CASSLAGGRYEQYF. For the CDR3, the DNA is TGTGCCAGCAGCTTAGCGGGCGGGCGCTACGAGCAGTACTTC.

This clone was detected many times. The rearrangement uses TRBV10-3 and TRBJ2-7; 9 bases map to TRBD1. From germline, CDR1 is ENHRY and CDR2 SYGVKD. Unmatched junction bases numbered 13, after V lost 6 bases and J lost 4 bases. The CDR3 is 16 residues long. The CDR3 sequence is CAIRRGPGQGTYEQYF. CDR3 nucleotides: TGTGCCATCAGGAGGGGCCCAGGACAGGGGACATACGAGCAGTACTTC.

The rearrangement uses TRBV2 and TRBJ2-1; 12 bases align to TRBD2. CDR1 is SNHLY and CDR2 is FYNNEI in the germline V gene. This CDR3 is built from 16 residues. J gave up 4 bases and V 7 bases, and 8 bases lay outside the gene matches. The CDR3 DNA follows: TGTGCCAGCACTCGCGAGGGACTAGCGGGTTACAATGAGCAGTTCTTC. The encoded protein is CASTREGLAGYNEQFF.

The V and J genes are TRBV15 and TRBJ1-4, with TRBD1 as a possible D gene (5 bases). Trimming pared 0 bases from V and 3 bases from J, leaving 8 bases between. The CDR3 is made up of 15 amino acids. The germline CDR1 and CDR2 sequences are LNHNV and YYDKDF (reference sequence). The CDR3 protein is CATSREGRPNEKLFF. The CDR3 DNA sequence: TGTGCCACCAGCAGAGAGGGGCGGCCTAATGAAAAACTGTTTTTT. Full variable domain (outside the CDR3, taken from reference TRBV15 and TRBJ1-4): DAMVIQNPRYQVTQFGKPVTLSCSQTLNHNVMYWYQQKSSQAPKLLFHYYDKDFNNEADTPDNFQSRRPNTSFCFLDIRSPGLGDTAMYLCATSREGRPNEKLFFGSGTQLSVL.

CDR3 in amino acids: CASRRAGETSTDTQYF. The CDR3 nucleotides read TGTGCCAGCAGGAGAGCGGGGGAGACTAGCACAGATACGCAGTATTTT. The genes are TRBV28 and TRBJ2-3; 8 positions agree with TRBD2. Germline V lookup: CDR1 MDHEN, CDR2 SYDVKM. V lost 6 bases to trimming and J lost 0 bases; unmatched junction nucleotides: 8. The CDR3 is made up of 16 amino acids.

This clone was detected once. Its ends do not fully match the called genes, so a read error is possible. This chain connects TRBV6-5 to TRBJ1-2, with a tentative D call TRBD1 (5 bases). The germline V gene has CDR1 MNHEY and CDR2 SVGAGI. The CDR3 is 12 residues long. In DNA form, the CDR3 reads TGTGCCAGCAGTATCGTAGGGACTCCCTTCTCCTTC. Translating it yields CASSIVGTPFSF.

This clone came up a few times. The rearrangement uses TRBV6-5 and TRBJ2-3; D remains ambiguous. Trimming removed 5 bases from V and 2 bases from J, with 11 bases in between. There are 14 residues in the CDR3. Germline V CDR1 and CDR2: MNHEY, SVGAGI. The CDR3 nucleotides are TGTGCCAGCAGTCAACCTCAACTCACAGATACGCAGTATTTT. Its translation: CASSQPQLTDTQYF.

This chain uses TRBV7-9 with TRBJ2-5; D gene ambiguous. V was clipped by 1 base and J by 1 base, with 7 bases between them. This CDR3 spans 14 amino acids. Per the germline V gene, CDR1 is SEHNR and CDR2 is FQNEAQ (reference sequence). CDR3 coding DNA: TGTGCCAGCAGCTTAGAGTACAGCCAAGAGACCCAGTACTTC. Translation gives CASSLEYSQETQYF.

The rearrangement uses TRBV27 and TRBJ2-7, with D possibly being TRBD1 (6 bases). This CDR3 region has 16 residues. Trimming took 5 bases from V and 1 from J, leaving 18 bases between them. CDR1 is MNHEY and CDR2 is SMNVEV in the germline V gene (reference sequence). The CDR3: CASSASRGTISYEQYF. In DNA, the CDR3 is TGTGCCAGCAGTGCCTCCAGGGGTACTATTTCCTACGAGCAGTACTTC.

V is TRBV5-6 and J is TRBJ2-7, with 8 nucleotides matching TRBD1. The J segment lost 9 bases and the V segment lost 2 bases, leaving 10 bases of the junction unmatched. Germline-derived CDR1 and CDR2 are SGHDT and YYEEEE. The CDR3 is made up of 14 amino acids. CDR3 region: CASSLARGLPGQYF. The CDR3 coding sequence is TGTGCCAGCAGCTTAGCCAGGGGGCTTCCGGGGCAGTACTTC.

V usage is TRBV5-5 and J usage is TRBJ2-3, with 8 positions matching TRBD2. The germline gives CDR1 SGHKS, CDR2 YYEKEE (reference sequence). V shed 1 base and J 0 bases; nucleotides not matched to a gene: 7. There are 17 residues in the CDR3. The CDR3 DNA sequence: TGTGCCAGCAGCTTGAGCCGTACGGGAGGGAGCACAGATACGCAGTATTTT. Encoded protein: CASSLSRTGGSTDTQYF. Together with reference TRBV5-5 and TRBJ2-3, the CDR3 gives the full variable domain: DAGVTQSPTHLIKTRGQQVTLRCSPISGHKSVSWYQQVLGQGPQFIFQYYEKEERGRGNFPDRFSARQFPNYSSELNVNALLLGDSALYLCASSLSRTGGSTDTQYFGPGTRLTVL.

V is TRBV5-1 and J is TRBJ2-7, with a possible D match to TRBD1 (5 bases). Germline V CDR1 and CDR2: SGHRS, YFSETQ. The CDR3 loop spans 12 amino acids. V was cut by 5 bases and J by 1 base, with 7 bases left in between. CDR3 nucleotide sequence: TGCGCCAGCAGTGGGGCGTCCTACGAGCAGTACTTC. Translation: CASSGASYEQYF.

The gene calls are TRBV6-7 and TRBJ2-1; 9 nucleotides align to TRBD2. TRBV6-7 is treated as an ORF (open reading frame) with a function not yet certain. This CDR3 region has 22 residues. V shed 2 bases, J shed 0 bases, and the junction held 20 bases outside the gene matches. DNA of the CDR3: TGTGCCAGCAGTTACCCCCCCTTCTGCGGGAGGGGGGTAGGGTGCTCCTACAATGAGCAGTTCTTC. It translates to CASSYPPFCGRGVGCSYNEQFF.

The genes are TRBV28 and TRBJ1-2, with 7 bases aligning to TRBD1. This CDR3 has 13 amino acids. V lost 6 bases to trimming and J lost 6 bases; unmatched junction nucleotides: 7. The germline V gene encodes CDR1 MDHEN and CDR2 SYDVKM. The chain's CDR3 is CASSTRDRDGYTF. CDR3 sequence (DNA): TGTGCCAGCAGCACGAGAGACAGGGATGGCTACACCTTC.

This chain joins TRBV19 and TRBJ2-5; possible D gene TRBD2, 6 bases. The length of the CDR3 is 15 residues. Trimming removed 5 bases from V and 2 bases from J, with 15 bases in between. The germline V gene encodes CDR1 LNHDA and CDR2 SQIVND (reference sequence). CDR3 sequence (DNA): TGTGCCAGTAGTCAAGTTTTCGGGAGACAAGAGACCCAGTACTTC. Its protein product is CASSQVFGRQETQYF.

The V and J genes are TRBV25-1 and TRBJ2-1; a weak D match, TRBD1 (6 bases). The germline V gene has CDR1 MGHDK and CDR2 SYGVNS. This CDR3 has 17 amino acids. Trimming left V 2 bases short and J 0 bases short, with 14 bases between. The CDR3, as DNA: TGTGCCAGCAGTGAAGTCAGGGGAGCTCCCTCCTACAATGAGCAGTTCTTC. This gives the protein CASSEVRGAPSYNEQFF.

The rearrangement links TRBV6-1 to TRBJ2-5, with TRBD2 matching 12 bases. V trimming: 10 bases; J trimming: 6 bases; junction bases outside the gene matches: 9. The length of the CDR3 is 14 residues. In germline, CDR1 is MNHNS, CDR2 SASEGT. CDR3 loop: CAIPSGGVLKTQYF. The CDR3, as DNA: TGTGCCATCCCTAGCGGGGGGGTCCTGAAGACCCAGTACTTC.

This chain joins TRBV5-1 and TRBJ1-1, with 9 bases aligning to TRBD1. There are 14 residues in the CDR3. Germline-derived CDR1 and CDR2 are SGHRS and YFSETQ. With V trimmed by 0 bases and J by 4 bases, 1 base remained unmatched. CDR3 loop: CASSLGDRVTEAFF. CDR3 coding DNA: TGCGCCAGCAGCTTGGGGGACAGGGTCACTGAAGCTTTCTTT.

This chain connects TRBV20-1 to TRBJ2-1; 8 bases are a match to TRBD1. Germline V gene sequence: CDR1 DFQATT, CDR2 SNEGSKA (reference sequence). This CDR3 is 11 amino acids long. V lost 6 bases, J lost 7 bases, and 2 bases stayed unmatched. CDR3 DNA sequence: TGCAGTGCGGACAGGGAGAATGAGCAGTTCTTC. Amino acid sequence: CSADRENEQFF.

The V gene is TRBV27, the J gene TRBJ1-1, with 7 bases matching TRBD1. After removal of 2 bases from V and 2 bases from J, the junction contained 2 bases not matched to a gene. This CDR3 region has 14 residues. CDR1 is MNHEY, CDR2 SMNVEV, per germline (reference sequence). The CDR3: CASSLRQGNTEAFF. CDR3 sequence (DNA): TGTGCCAGCAGTTTACGACAGGGCAACACTGAAGCTTTCTTT.

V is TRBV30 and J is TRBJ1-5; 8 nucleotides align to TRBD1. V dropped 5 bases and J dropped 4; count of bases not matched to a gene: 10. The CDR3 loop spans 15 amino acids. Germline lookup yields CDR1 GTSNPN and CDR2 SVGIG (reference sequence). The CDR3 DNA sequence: TGTGCCTGGGGGGGCGTCAGGGGGCGGAATCAGCCCCAGCATTTT. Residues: CAWGGVRGRNQPQHF.

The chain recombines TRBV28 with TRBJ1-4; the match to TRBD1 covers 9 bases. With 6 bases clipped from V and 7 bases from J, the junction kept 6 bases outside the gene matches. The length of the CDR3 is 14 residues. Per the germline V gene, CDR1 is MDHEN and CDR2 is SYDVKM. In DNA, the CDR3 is TGTGCCAGCAGCCCGGGACAGGGAGGTGAAAAACTGTTTTTT. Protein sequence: CASSPGQGGEKLFF.

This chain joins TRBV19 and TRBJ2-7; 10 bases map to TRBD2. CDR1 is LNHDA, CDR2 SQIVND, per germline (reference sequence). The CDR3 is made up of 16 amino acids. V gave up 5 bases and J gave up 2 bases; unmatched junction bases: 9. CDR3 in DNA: TGTGCCAGTAGTGACCCTGGTAGCGGGGGGACCTACGAGCAGTACTTC. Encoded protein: CASSDPGSGGTYEQYF.

The CDR3 is CASTPEADSNQPQHF. CDR3 nucleotide sequence: TGTGCCAGTACTCCGGAGGCGGATAGCAATCAGCCCCAGCATTTT. J is TRBJ1-5 and V is TRBV19, with D hard to call. The CDR3 is made up of 15 amino acids. Per germline, CDR1 LNHDA and CDR2 SQIVND (reference sequence). V dropped 7 bases and J dropped 0 bases, with 13 bases sitting between them.

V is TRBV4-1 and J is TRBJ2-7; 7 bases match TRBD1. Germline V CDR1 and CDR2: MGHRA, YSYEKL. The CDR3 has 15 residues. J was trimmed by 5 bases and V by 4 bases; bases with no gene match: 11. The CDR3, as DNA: TGCGCCAGCAGCCGGCAGACAGGGCTTCGCGACGAGCAGTACTTC. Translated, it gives CASSRQTGLRDEQYF.